The clone carrying this TCR beta chain has only one observation. What it recognizes is unknown. The source of the sample is a study of cytomegalovirus exposure and HLA in healthy donors. Study background: Roughly 179 million T cells yielded about 120 million unique TCR beta sequences, as an earlier analysis found.

V dropped 7 bases and J dropped 5; count of bases not matched to a gene: 4. CDR3 length: 13 amino acids. Germline lookup yields CDR1 SGHRS and CDR2 YFSETQ. PCR amplification relied on 60 Vbeta primers (plus 13 Jbeta primers). TCRdb's table, derived via immunoSEQ multiplex PCR, lists solely in-frame clones and lacks some. Among about 110,000 clones listed, roughly four fifths were seen once. Study-level points and caveats: Usually a TCR sequence was rare, but some public TCRs were found in many donors. A list of about 180 TCR beta chains associated with cytomegalovirus was given. Indistinguishability led to the exclusion of some V segments, TRBV6-2 and TRBV6-3 included.

The TCR was taken from a man aged 50 to 60 in good health and CMV-seronegative. Sequenced sample: PBMCs. V usage is TRBV5-1 and J usage is TRBJ2-3, with 10 nucleotides matching TRBD2. The CDR3 region has the DNA TGCGCCAGCCGCCTAGCGGGGGAAGATACGCAGTATTTT. Its translation: CASRLAGEDTQYF.